The next 20 T cell receptor beta chains were all read from a single sample in a study of cytomegalovirus exposure and HLA in healthy donors. Use of 60 Vbeta and 13 Jbeta primers characterized the PCR. This table comes from immunoSEQ multiplex PCR, and its TCRdb copy is limited to in-frame clones, with some not included. This sample yields roughly 200,000 clones, of which over 70% are seen a single time; roughly 0.7% belongs to the top ten. Material: PBMCs. Source of these receptors: a boy aged 2 to 10 in good health and CMV-seronegative.

The chain is built from TRBV5-5 and TRBJ1-4, with a weak D call TRBD1 (6 bases). The germline V and J ends were trimmed by 1 base and 0 bases, with 7 bases remaining between them. The CDR3 spans 15 residues. Germline V lookup: CDR1 SGHKS, CDR2 YYEKEE (reference sequence). The CDR3 loop reads CASSLWTATNEKLFF. The DNA of the CDR3 is TGTGCCAGCAGCTTGTGGACAGCAACTAATGAAAAACTGTTTTTT.

This clone showed up just once. The rearrangement joins TRBV5-1 to TRBJ2-1, with 12 bases aligning to TRBD2. Trimming cost V 2 bases and J 4 bases; bases outside gene matches: 4. The germline V gene encodes CDR1 SGHRS and CDR2 YFSETQ. The CDR3 loop spans 16 amino acids. CDR3 protein: CASSLSGLAGYNEQFF. The CDR3 coding sequence is TGCGCCAGCAGCTTAAGTGGACTAGCGGGGTACAATGAGCAGTTCTTC.

V gene TRBV9 combines with J gene TRBJ2-7, with 10 bases aligning to TRBD2. After removal of 0 bases from V and 2 bases from J, the junction contained 5 bases not matched to a gene. The germline V gene encodes CDR1 SGDLS and CDR2 YYNGEE. CDR3 length equals 16 residues. In DNA, the CDR3 is TGTGCCAGCAGCGTAGCCCCAGCGGGGGGGCCCTACGAGCAGTACTTC. Translated: CASSVAPAGGPYEQYF.

The chain recombines TRBV27 with TRBJ2-1, with D possibly TRBD1 on 7 matching bases. The V end lost 5 bases, the J end lost 9 bases, and 14 bases lay between the germline ends. Per the germline V gene, CDR1 is MNHEY and CDR2 is SMNVEV (reference sequence). The CDR3 is made up of 13 amino acids. This chain's CDR3 is CASSPQGGSEQFF. The CDR3 DNA is TGTGCCAGCAGTCCGCAGGGGGGCAGTGAGCAGTTCTTC.

J is TRBJ2-7 and V is TRBV7-6, with D possibly matching TRBD1 (6 bases). The CDR3 spans 14 residues. In germline, CDR1 is SGHVS, CDR2 FNYEAQ. V shed 5 bases and J shed 0 bases, with 11 bases lying between them. CDR3 sequence: CASSVSTGSYEQYF. In nucleotides, the CDR3 is TGTGCCAGCAGCGTTTCGACAGGCTCCTACGAGCAGTACTTC.

The J gene is TRBJ1-1, the V gene TRBV7-2; D uncertain. Trimming shortened V by 3 bases and J by 0 bases, and 17 bases separated the two germline ends. The CDR3 has 17 amino acids. Germline lookup yields CDR1 SGHTA and CDR2 FQGNSA. CDR3 in DNA: TGTGCCAGCAGCTTTTGGGTTCCCTTAGCCATGAACACTGAAGCTTTCTTT. Amino acids: CASSFWVPLAMNTEAFF.

The chain carries TRBV15 and TRBJ2-1, with D maybe TRBD2 (6 bases). The V gene lost 4 bases and the J gene lost 5 bases, with 15 bases spanning the gap. Germline CDR1 reads LNHNV; CDR2 reads YYDKDF (reference sequence). The CDR3 is 15 residues long. This chain's CDR3 is CATSKDLGEDNEQFF. As DNA, the CDR3 is TGTGCCACCAGCAAAGATCTCGGGGAGGACAATGAGCAGTTCTTC.

The rearrangement uses TRBV6-5 and TRBJ2-5, with TRBD2 matching 9 bases. The J call may not be correct, given that the DNA end is closer to TRBJ2-7. Germline V gene lookup returns CDR1 MNHEY and CDR2 SVGAGI. The CDR3 totals 15 residues. The CDR3 DNA follows: TGTGCCAGCAATCGCGCTAGCGGGGACTCCTACGAGCAGTACTTC. Its translation is CASNRASGDSYEQYF.

V and J are TRBV20-1 and TRBJ1-2; a possible D gene is TRBD1 (6 bases). The CDR3 is 11 amino acids. The ends were cut back, 6 bases at V and 9 bases at J, with 14 bases in the middle. CDR1 and CDR2 from the germline V gene are DFQATT and SNEGSKA (reference sequence). CDR3 nucleotide sequence: TGCAGTGCCCCGACAGGCCTTAGCTACACCTTC. Amino acids: CSAPTGLSYTF.

This clone occurred a few times. This chain uses TRBV6-6 with TRBJ2-7; D unclear. CDR1 is MNHNY and CDR2 is SVGAGI in the germline V gene (reference sequence). There are 11 residues in the CDR3. The germline V and J ends were trimmed by 4 bases and 4 bases, with 5 bases remaining between them. CDR3 DNA sequence: TGTGCCAGCAGTTTTCGGTACGAGCAGTACTTC. Translating it yields CASSFRYEQYF.

V usage is TRBV30 and J usage is TRBJ1-6, with a tentative D call TRBD1 (5 bases). The CDR3 covers 13 residues. V lost 7 bases and J 12 bases, leaving 19 bases between the germline ends. From germline, CDR1 is GTSNPN and CDR2 SVGIG (reference sequence). The DNA for the CDR3 is TGTGCCTCGGAGCAGGGCCTAGGACAACCCCTCCACTTT. Encoded protein: CASEQGLGQPLHF. Supplemented by reference TRBV30 and TRBJ1-6, the full variable domain reads SQTIHQWPATLVQPVGSPLSLECTVEGTSNPNLYWYRQAAGRGLQLLFYSVGIGQISSEVPQNLSASRPQDRQFILSSKKLLLSDSGFYLCASEQGLGQPLHFGNGTRLTVT.

The chain employs TRBV4-2 and TRBJ2-1, with a possible D match to TRBD2 (7 bases). Trimming took 0 bases from V and 6 from J, leaving 15 bases between them. Germline V gene sequence: CDR1 LGHNA, CDR2 YNFKEQ. The CDR3 has 16 residues. Here the CDR3 reads CASSQEGLGTSNEQFF. DNA for the CDR3: TGTGCCAGCAGCCAAGAAGGACTAGGGACAAGCAATGAGCAGTTCTTC.

The CDR3 DNA reads TGTGCCTGGAGTACCGGCGGCGAACAAGAGACCCAGTACTTC. It yields the protein CAWSTGGEQETQYF. The chain has TRBV30 and TRBJ2-5; no clear D. V was pared by 2 bases and J by 2 bases, with 12 bases between. The CDR3 is 14 amino acids. Per the germline V gene, CDR1 is GTSNPN and CDR2 is SVGIG (reference sequence).

This sequence joins TRBV6-5 and TRBJ2-7, with 10 bases matching TRBD1. Germline values: CDR1 MNHEY, CDR2 SVGAGI. CDR3 length: 14 residues. With V trimmed by 6 bases and J by 6 bases, 8 bases remained unmatched. CDR3 loop: CASSRGQGEGEQYF. Written as DNA, the CDR3 is TGTGCCAGCAGCCGTGGACAGGGGGAGGGCGAGCAGTACTTC.

V and J are TRBV27 and TRBJ2-7, with unresolved D. This CDR3 spans 13 amino acids. Per the germline V gene, CDR1 is MNHEY and CDR2 is SMNVEV (reference sequence). Trimming left V 5 bases short and J 0 bases short, with 8 bases between. CDR3 bases: TGTGCCAGCAGTCTGCGATACTCCTACGAGCAGTACTTC. Protein: CASSLRYSYEQYF.

V is TRBV29-1 and J is TRBJ1-1; D might be TRBD1 (5 bases). This CDR3 spans 14 amino acids. V lost 7 bases and J 1 base, leaving 16 bases between the germline ends. Germline loops: CDR1 SQVTM, CDR2 ANQGSEA. CDR3 loop: CSAARGGENTEAFF. DNA for the CDR3: TGCAGCGCAGCACGGGGGGGGGAGAACACTGAAGCTTTCTTT.

The chain combines TRBV11-2 with TRBJ2-3; possible D gene TRBD2, 5 bases. Per the germline V gene, CDR1 is SGHAT and CDR2 is FQNNGV. The V gene lost 8 bases and the J gene lost 1 base, with 13 bases spanning the gap. This CDR3 has 14 residues. The CDR3 bases are TGTGCCAGCCGGCGCCCCGGGGGCACAGATACGCAGTATTTT. This codes for CASRRPGGTDTQYF.

The chain carries TRBV6-1 and TRBJ2-1; 11 nucleotides agree with TRBD1. This CDR3 region has 14 residues. J was trimmed by 6 bases and V by 7 bases; bases with no gene match: 5. Germline V gives CDR1 MNHNS, CDR2 SASEGT. CDR3 nucleotides: TGTGCCAGCACTTTGGACAGGGGGCTCAATGAGCAGTTCTTC. Its protein product is CASTLDRGLNEQFF.

This clone was detected only a few times. CDR3 loop: CASSPVGQNYGYTF. The CDR3 DNA reads TGTGCCAGCAGTCCTGTGGGACAGAACTATGGCTACACCTTC. The chain uses TRBV7-8 and TRBJ1-2; TRBD1 agrees at 7 bases. Germline V gene data show CDR1 as SGHVS and CDR2 as FQNEAQ. The CDR3 has 14 residues. After removal of 6 bases from V and 2 bases from J, the junction contained 6 bases not matched to a gene.

The chain is built from TRBV19 and TRBJ1-2; the D gene is possibly TRBD1 (5 bases). The length of the CDR3 is 15 residues. The germline V and J ends were trimmed by 4 bases and 4 bases, with 16 bases remaining between them. The germline V gene has CDR1 LNHDA and CDR2 SQIVND (reference sequence). The CDR3 loop is CASSSPEQAVYGYTF. In DNA, the CDR3 is TGTGCCAGTAGTAGCCCAGAACAGGCCGTCTATGGCTACACCTTC. Complete variable domain (other parts from reference TRBV19 and TRBJ1-2): DGGITQSPKYLFRKEGQNVTLSCEQNLNHDAMYWYRQDPGQGLRLIYYSQIVNDFQKGDIAEGYSVSREKKESFPLTVTSAQKNPTAFYLCASSSPEQAVYGYTFGSGTRLTVV.